This T cell receptor beta chain was documented in a study of blood T cell repertoires in COVID-19. Across the study: From T cells, B-cell-depleted T cells, or PBMCs came the material, which was cDNA or gDNA.

Deletions cut 1 base from V and 9 bases from J, with 13 bases between. Germline V lookup: CDR1 LNHDA, CDR2 SQIVND (reference sequence). The CDR3 loop spans 14 amino acids. Assay used: immunoSEQ multiplex PCR; TCRdb lists only in-frame clones, some missing. The table includes about 200,000 clones, approximately 90% detected once. The sequenced sample was peripheral blood. The source is a woman in her 50s with COVID-19, enrolled during active disease. J is TRBJ1-5 and V is TRBV19, with D unresolved. Here the CDR3 reads CASSIGKEVGPQHF. CDR3 nucleotides: TGTGCCAGTAGTATAGGCAAGGAGGTAGGGCCCCAGCATTTT.